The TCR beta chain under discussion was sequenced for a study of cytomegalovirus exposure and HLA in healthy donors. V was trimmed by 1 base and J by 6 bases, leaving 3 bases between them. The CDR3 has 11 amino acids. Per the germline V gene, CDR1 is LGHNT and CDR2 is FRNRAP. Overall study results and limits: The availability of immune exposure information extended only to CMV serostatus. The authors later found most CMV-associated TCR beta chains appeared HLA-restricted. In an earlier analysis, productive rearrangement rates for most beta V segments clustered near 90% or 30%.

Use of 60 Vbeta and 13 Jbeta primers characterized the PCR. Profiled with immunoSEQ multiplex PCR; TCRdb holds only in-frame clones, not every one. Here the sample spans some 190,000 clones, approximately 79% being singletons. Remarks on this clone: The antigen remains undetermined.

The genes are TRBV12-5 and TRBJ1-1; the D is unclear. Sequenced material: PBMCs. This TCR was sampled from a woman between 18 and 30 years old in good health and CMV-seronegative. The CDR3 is CASGLGAEAFF. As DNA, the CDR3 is TGTGCTAGTGGTTTGGGAGCTGAAGCTTTCTTT.